This record covers a single T cell receptor (beta chain). Its specificity is not known. The data derive from a study of T cells in localized non-small cell lung cancer. Study-wide results and limits: Turning up in adjacent lung were a median about 56 of the top 100 tumor clones. Longer overall survival associated with higher blood T cell density; shorter survival with higher adjacent-lung clonality.

V lost 2 bases and J lost 3, with 5 bases in between. CDR1 is SGHDT and CDR2 is YYEEEE in the germline V gene. The CDR3 runs to 12 residues. The table came from immunoSEQ multiplex PCR; TCRdb's copy has only in-frame clones and leaves some out. The sample holds approximately 43,000 clones, around nine tenths seen once. The receptor was derived from an older female donor with stage I squamous cell lung carcinoma. The input for sequencing was peripheral blood, taken before any cancer treatment. The rearrangement links TRBV5-6 to TRBJ1-2; D remains ambiguous. CDR3: CASSFGYYGYTF. The CDR3 coding sequence is TGTGCCAGCAGCTTCGGTTACTATGGCTACACCTTC.